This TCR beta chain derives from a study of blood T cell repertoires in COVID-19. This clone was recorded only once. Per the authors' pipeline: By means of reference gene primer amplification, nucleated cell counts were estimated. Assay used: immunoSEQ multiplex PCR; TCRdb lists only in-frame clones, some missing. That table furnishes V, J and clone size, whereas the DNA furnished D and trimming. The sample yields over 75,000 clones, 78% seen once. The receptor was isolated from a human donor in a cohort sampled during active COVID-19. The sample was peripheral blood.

CDR3 loop: CAIKGGGLYEQYF. Here the CDR3 DNA reads TGTGCCATCAAGGGCGGGGGCCTATACGAGCAGTACTTC. The J gene is TRBJ2-7, the V gene TRBV10-3, with D perhaps matching TRBD2 (7 bases). This CDR3 is built from 13 residues. Trimming took off 7 bases at V and 4 bases at J, with 14 bases between the two ends. CDR1 and CDR2 (germline): ENHRY, SYGVKD.